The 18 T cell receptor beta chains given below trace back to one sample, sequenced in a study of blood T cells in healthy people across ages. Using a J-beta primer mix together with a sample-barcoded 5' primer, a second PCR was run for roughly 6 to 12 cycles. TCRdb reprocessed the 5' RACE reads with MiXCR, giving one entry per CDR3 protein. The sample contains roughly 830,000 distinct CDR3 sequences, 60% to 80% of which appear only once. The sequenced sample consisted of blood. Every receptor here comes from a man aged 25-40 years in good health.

The CDR3: CASSLADQPSTDTQYF. The CDR3 DNA reads as TGCGCCAGCAGCTTGGCAGACCAGCCCTCTACAGATACGCAGTATTTT. This chain links TRBV5-1 with TRBJ2-3; no clear D. Germline V gene lookup returns CDR1 SGHRS and CDR2 YFSETQ. The CDR3 is 16 residues long. The germline V and J ends were trimmed by 0 bases and 3 bases, with 14 bases remaining between them.

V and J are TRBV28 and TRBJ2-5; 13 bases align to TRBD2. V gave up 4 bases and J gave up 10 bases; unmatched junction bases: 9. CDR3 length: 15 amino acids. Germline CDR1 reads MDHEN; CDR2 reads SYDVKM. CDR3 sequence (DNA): TGTGCCAGCAGTTCCTCCCGACTAGCGGGGGGCCTCCAGTACTTC. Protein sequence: CASSSSRLAGGLQYF.

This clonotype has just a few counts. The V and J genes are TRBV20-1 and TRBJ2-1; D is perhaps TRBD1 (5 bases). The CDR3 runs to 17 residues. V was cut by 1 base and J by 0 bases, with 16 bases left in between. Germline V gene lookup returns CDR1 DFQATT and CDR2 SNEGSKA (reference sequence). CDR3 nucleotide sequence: TGCAGTGCTAGAGGGAACCCCTTTGACAGCTCCTACAATGAGCAGTTCTTC. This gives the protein CSARGNPFDSSYNEQFF.

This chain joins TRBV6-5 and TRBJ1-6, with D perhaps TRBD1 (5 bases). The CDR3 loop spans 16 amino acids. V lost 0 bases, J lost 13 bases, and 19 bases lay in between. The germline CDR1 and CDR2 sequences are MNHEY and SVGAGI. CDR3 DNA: TGTGCCAGCAGTTACTCCCTTCGGGGGGTTGGTTCGCCCCTCCACTTT. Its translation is CASSYSLRGVGSPLHF.

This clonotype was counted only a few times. The CDR3 DNA reads as TGCAGCGTTGACGGGGGACACCGAAACTCCTACGAGCAGTACTTC. Amino acids: CSVDGGHRNSYEQYF. The chain has TRBV29-1 and TRBJ2-7; TRBD1 or TRBD2 may be the D gene (6 bases each). Trimming shortened V by 3 bases and J by 0 bases, and 15 bases separated the two germline ends. Germline CDR1 reads SQVTM; CDR2 reads ANQGSEA. The CDR3 runs 15 residues.

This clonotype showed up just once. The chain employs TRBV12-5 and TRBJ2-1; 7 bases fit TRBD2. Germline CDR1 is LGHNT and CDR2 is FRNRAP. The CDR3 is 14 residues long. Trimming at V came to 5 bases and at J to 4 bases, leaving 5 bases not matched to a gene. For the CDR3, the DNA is TGTGCTAGTGGTCCCCACGGGGGGTACAATGAGCAGTTCTTC. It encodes CASGPHGGYNEQFF.

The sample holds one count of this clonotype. DNA of the CDR3: TGTGCCAGCAGTCCCGGACAGCAACAGTACTTC. As protein: CASSPGQQQYF. The J gene is TRBJ2-4, the V gene TRBV6-5; tentative D call: TRBD1 (6 bases). Germline V lookup: CDR1 MNHEY, CDR2 SVGAGI. The CDR3 is 11 residues long. The ends were cut back, 5 bases at V and 13 bases at J, with 12 bases in the middle.

CDR3 nucleotide sequence: TGTGCCAGCAGCAAATTGGAGGATGAGCAGTTCTTC. As protein: CASSKLEDEQFF. The rearrangement uses TRBV7-2 and TRBJ2-7, with D tentatively TRBD2 (5 bases). The last part of the DNA fits TRBJ2-1 better; the J call may be wrong. Germline CDR1 reads SGHTA; CDR2 reads FQGNSA. The CDR3 is 12 amino acids.

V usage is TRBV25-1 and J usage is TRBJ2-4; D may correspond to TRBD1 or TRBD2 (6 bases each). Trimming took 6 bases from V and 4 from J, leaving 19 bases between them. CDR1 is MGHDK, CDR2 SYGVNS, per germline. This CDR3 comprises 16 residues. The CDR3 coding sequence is TGTGCCAGCAGACCGGGGGCAGAGGGGGGTAAAAACATTCAGTACTTC. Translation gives CASRPGAEGGKNIQYF.

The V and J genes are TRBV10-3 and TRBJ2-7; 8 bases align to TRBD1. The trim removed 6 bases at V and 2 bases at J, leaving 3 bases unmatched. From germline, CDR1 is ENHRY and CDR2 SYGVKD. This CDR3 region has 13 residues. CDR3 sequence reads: CAIRGQETYEQYF. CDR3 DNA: TGTGCCATCAGGGGACAGGAAACCTACGAGCAGTACTTC.

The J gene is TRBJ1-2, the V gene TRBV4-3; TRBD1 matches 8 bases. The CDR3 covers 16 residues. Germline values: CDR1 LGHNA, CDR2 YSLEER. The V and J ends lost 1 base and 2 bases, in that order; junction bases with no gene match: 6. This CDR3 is CASSQVPGQENYGYTF. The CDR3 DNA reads TGCGCCAGCAGCCAAGTCCCGGGACAGGAGAACTATGGCTACACCTTC.

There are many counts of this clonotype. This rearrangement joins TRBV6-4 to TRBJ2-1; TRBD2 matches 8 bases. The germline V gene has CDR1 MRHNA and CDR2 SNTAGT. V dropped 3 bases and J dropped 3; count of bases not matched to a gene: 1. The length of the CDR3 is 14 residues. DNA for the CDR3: TGTGCCAGCAGTGAGCGGGGGGACTACAATGAGCAGTTCTTC. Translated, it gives CASSERGDYNEQFF.

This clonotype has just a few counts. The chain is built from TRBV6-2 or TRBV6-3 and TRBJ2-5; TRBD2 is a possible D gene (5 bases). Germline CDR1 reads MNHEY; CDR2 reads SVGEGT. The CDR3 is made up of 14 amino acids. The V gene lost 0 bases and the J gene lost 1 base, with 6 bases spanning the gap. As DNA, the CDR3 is TGTGCCAGCAGTTACTCGAGGGCCCAAGAGACCCAGTACTTC. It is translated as CASSYSRAQETQYF.

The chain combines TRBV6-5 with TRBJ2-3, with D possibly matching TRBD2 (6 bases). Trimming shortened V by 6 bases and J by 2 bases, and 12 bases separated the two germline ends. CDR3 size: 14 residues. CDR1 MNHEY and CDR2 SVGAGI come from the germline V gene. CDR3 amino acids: CASSTGTFTDTQYF. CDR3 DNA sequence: TGTGCCAGCAGCACCGGGACTTTCACAGATACGCAGTATTTT.

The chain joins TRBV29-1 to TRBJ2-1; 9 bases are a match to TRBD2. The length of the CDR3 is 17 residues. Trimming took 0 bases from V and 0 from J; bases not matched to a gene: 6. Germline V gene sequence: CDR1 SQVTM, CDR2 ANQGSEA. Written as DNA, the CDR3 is TGCAGCGTTGAAGATAGTGCGGGAGGGATCTCCTACAATGAGCAGTTCTTC. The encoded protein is CSVEDSAGGISYNEQFF.

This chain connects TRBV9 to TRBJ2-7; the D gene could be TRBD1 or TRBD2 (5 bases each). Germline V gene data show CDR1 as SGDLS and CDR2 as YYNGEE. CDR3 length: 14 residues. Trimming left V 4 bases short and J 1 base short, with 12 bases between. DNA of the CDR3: TGTGCCAGCAGCATCCGGGACGGATCCTACGAGCAGTACTTC. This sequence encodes CASSIRDGSYEQYF.

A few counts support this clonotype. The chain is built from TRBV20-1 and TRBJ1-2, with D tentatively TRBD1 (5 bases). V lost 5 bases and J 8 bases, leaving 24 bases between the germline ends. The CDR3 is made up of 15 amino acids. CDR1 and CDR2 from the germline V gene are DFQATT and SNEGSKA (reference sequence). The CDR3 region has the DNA TGCAGTGCTGCTCTTGGTGGGCAGGGAGGTGGAGGCTACACCTTC. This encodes CSAALGGQGGGGYTF.

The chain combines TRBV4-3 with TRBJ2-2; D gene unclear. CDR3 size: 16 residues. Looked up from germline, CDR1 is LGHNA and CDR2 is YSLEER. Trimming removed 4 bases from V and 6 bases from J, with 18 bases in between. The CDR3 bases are TGCGCCAGCAGCCTACGCAGACCGACTGGGGCCGGGGAGCTGTTTTTT. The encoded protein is CASSLRRPTGAGELFF.